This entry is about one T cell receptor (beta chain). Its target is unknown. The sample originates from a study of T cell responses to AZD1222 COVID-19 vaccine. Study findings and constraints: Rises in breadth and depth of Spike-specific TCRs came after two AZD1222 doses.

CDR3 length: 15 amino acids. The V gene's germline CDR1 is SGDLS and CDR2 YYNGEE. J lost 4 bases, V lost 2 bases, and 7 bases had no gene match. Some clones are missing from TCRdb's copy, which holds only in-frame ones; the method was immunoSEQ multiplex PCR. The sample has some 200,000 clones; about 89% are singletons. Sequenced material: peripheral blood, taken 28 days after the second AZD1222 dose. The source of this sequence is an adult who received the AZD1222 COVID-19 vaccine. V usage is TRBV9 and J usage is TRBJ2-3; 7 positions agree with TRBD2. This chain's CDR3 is CASSVQGAGADTQYF. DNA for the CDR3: TGTGCCAGCAGCGTCCAGGGTGCGGGGGCAGATACGCAGTATTTT.